Given below is one T cell receptor (beta chain) in context. Its antigen is unknown. This CDR3 is built from 13 residues. V was trimmed by 2 bases and J by 7 bases, leaving 6 bases between them. Germline CDR1 reads SEHNR; CDR2 reads FQNEAQ (reference sequence). The treatment denotes: approximately 9-day PBMC culture with coronavirus spike peptide pools or control peptides (ViraFEST assay). An Oncomine TCR Beta short-read assay was used to sequence the DNA from cultured CD4+ T cells. TCRdb re-analysed the PCR reads in MiXCR, keeping a single row per CDR3 protein. The sample lists around 11,000 distinct CDR3 sequences, approximately 23% occurring once. The data originate from a study of vaccination and CD4 T cells after COVID-19.

Sequenced material: CD4+ T cells from blood, cultured in vitro, taken before SARS-CoV-2 vaccination. This TCR was recovered from a human donor who received a COVID-19 vaccine. V is TRBV7-9 and J is TRBJ1-6, with D hard to call. The DNA of the CDR3 is TGTGCCAGCAGCTTACAGCGGAATTCACCCCTCCACTTT. As protein: CASSLQRNSPLHF.